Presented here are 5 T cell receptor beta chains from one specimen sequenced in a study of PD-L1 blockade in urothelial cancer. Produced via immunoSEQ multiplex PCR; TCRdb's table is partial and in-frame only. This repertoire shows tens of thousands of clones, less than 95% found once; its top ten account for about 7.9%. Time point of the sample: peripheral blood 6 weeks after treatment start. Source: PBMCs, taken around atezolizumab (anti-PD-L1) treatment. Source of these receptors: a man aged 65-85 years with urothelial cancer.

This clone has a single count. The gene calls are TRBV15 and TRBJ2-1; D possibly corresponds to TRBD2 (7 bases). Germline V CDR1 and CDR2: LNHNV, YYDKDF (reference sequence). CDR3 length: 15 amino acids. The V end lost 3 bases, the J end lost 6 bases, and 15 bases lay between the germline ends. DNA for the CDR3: TGTGCCACCAGCAGTTCCGGGGGCGGGGGCAATGAGCAGTTCTTC. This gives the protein CATSSSGGGGNEQFF.

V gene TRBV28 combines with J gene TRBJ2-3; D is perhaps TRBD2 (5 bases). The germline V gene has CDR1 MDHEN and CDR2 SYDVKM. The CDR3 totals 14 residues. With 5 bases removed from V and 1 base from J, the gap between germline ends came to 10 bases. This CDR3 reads CASSRPAGTDTQYF. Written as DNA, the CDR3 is TGTGCCAGCAGTCGGCCAGCGGGCACAGATACGCAGTATTTT.

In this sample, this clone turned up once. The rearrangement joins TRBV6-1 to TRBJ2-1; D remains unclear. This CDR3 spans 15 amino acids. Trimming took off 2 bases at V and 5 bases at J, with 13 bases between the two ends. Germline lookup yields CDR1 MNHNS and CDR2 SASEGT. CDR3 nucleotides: TGTGCCAGCAGTGAATGGCGGCTGCCAAACAATGAGCAGTTCTTC. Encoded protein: CASSEWRLPNNEQFF.

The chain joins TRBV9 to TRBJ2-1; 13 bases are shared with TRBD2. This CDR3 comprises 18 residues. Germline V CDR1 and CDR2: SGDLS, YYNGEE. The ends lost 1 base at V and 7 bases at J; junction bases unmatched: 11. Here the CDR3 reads CASSVPDGLAGDRNEQFF. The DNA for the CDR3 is TGTGCCAGCAGCGTACCCGACGGACTAGCGGGAGACAGAAATGAGCAGTTCTTC.

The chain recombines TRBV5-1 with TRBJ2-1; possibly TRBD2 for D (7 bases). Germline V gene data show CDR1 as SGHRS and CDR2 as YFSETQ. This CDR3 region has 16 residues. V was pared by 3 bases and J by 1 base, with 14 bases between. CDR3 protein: CASSSTQGGSYNEQFF. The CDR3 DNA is TGCGCCAGCAGCTCTACACAGGGAGGGTCCTACAATGAGCAGTTCTTC.